The next 7 T cell receptor beta chains were all read from a single sample in a study of identical twins. One entry per CDR3 protein, called by TCRdb with MiXCR from the 5' RACE reads. Of some 500,000 distinct CDR3 sequences in the sample, 14% were seen once. A further study also used this sample, focusing on yellow fever vaccine responses in identical twins.

The sequencing sample was made of CD4+ T cells sorted from blood. Source of these receptors: a woman aged 18-29 years in good health.

The genes are TRBV15 and TRBJ2-5; the D gene is possibly TRBD1 (6 bases). V shed 3 bases and J shed 5 bases, with 19 bases lying between them. Germline V CDR1 and CDR2: LNHNV, YYDKDF (reference sequence). This CDR3 has 16 amino acids. CDR3 amino acids: CATSRGESGTTETQYF. The CDR3 region has the DNA TGTGCCACCAGCAGGGGAGAGTCCGGGACAACTGAGACCCAGTACTTC.

The chain recombines TRBV11-3 with TRBJ2-1; tentative D call: TRBD2 (6 bases). V lost 5 bases and J 13 bases, leaving 15 bases between the germline ends. The CDR3 runs to 12 residues. In germline, CDR1 is SGHNT, CDR2 YENEEA. The CDR3 protein is CASSPNGGTQFF. In DNA, the CDR3 is TGTGCCAGCAGCCCGAACGGGGGTACCCAGTTCTTC.

This clonotype was found many times. This sequence joins TRBV5-6 and TRBJ2-5, with D possibly being TRBD2 (6 bases). The CDR3 loop spans 13 amino acids. V was shortened by 4 bases and J by 5 bases, with 12 bases between the two germline ends. The germline V gene encodes CDR1 SGHDT and CDR2 YYEEEE. The chain's CDR3 is CASSHAGSETQYF. The CDR3 coding sequence is TGTGCCAGCAGCCATGCGGGGAGTGAGACCCAGTACTTC.

There are a few counts of this clonotype. The rearrangement links TRBV7-9 to TRBJ2-7, with D perhaps TRBD2 (5 bases). Germline CDR1 SEHNR, CDR2 FQNEAQ (reference sequence). Trimming stripped 1 base from V and 9 bases from J, with 10 bases between. The CDR3 is 12 residues long. CDR3 DNA: TGTGCCAGCAGCTTAGGGACTTTGGGGCAGTACTTC. Its translation is CASSLGTLGQYF.

The chain joins TRBV29-1 to TRBJ1-5; TRBD1 agrees at 9 bases. This CDR3 is 13 amino acids long. CDR1 is SQVTM, CDR2 ANQGSEA, per germline. V shed 7 bases and J 7 bases; nucleotides not matched to a gene: 8. CDR3 nucleotides: TGCAGCGCTGGGACAGGGCAAGAACAGCCCCAGCATTTT. Translating it yields CSAGTGQEQPQHF.

This sequence joins TRBV4-2 and TRBJ1-2; 7 nucleotides align to TRBD1. The CDR3 contains 15 residues. CDR1 LGHNA and CDR2 YNFKEQ come from the germline V gene. V dropped 1 base and J dropped 1; count of bases not matched to a gene: 3. CDR3 in amino acids: CASSQAGQLNYGYTF. CDR3 bases: TGTGCCAGCAGCCAAGCGGGACAGCTTAACTATGGCTACACCTTC.

The chain has TRBV7-2 and TRBJ2-1; D is ambiguous. The germline CDR1 and CDR2 sequences are SGHTA and FQGNSA. This CDR3 has 13 amino acids. Trimming took off 2 bases at V and 9 bases at J, with 11 bases between the two ends. DNA of the CDR3: TGTGCCAGCAGCTTAAGTCCCGATACTGAGCAGTTCTTC. Translated, it gives CASSLSPDTEQFF.